This is a list of T cell receptor beta chains from one sample in a study of blood T cells in healthy people across ages. TCRdb used MiXCR to reprocess the 5' RACE reads, holding one entry per CDR3 protein. The sample records roughly 1.5 million distinct CDR3 sequences, about 45% being singletons. Input material: blood. The receptors were gathered from a woman aged 18-29 years in good health. Each CDR3 is given with its conserved first and last residue. Each record gives: CDR3 length, J gene, D gene, V gene, clone size, CDR3 protein, CDR3 DNA. D genes are given only for firm matches. Part of the rows lack a size; the others show once, few, many or a class for expanded clones.

13 | TRBJ2-3 | TRBD1 | TRBV24-1 | . | CATATGGRDTQYF | TGTGCCACCGCGACAGGGGGCAGGGATACGCAGTATTTT
16 | TRBJ2-2 | TRBD1 | TRBV29-1 | . | CSVTGGRGHNTGELFF | TGCAGCGTAACAGGGGGCAGGGGTCATAACACCGGGGAGCTGTTTTTT
12 | TRBJ1-6 | . | TRBV12-3/TRBV12-4 | . | CASSELISPLHF | TGTGCCAGCAGCGAATTAATCTCACCCCTCCACTTT
15 | TRBJ1-5 | TRBD1 | TRBV12-3/TRBV12-4 | . | CASSWTGREGQPQHF | TGTGCCAGCAGTTGGACAGGGCGGGAGGGACAGCCCCAGCATTTT
12 | TRBJ1-4 | . | TRBV12-3/TRBV12-4 | few | CASSLRAEKLFF | TGTGCCAGCAGCCTCAGGGCCGAAAAACTGTTTTTT
16 | TRBJ2-7 | TRBD2 | TRBV7-2 | . | CASSLRTSPKYNEQYF | TGTGCCAGCAGCTTAAGGACTAGCCCTAAATACAATGAGCAGTACTTC
12 | TRBJ1-1 | TRBD1 | TRBV29-1 | few | CSAPGTGGPAFF | TGCAGCGCGCCCGGGACAGGGGGACCAGCTTTCTTT
14 | TRBJ2-7 | TRBD1 | TRBV20-1 | . | CSAQDRDRVYEQYF | TGCAGTGCTCAAGACCGGGACAGGGTCTACGAGCAGTACTTC
14 | TRBJ1-2 | . | TRBV3-1 | . | CASSQGDRASSYTF | TGTGCCAGCAGCCAAGGGGACCGGGCGTCCAGCTACACCTTC
13 | TRBJ1-1 | . | TRBV29-1 | . | CSAWWDSNTEAFF | TGCAGCGCCTGGTGGGACTCGAACACTGAAGCTTTCTTT
15 | TRBJ1-6 | . | TRBV20-1 | few | CSARDRGGYNSPLHF | TGCAGTGCTAGAGATCGTGGGGGCTATAATTCACCCCTCCACTTT
13 | TRBJ1-6 | . | TRBV5-4 | . | CASSPVGGSPPHF | TGTGCCAGCAGCCCAGTCGGTGGTTCACCCCCCCACTTT
15 | TRBJ2-7 | . | TRBV7-2 | . | CASRPTPGQVYEQYF | TGTGCCAGCAGGCCTACTCCGGGACAAGTTTACGAGCAGTACTTC
15 | TRBJ2-7 | . | TRBV4-1 | . | CASSQGVLPPYEQYF | TGCGCCAGCAGCCAAGGGGTCCTCCCCCCCTACGAGCAGTACTTC
16 | TRBJ2-7 | . | TRBV6-1 | . | CASSEKGPWSSYEQYF | TGTGCCAGCAGTGAAAAAGGTCCCTGGAGCTCCTACGAGCAGTACTTC
15 | TRBJ1-1 | . | TRBV6-6 | few | CASSYLSVMNTEAFF | TGTGCCAGCAGTTACTTATCAGTCATGAACACTGAAGCTTTCTTT
12 | TRBJ1-2 | . | TRBV6-5 | . | CASSRHNYGYTF | TGTGCCAGCAGCCGACATAACTATGGCTACACCTTC
15 | TRBJ1-5 | . | TRBV7-9 | . | CASSSSWDGNQPQHF | TGTGCCAGCAGCTCTAGTTGGGACGGGAATCAGCCCCAGCATTTT
15 | TRBJ2-7 | TRBD1 | TRBV7-7 | . | CASSPGTGVENEQYF | TGTGCTAGCAGCCCGGGGACAGGAGTCGAGAACGAGCAGTACTTC
13 | TRBJ2-5 | . | TRBV19 | few | CASSDTYQETQYF | TGTGCCAGTAGTGACACGTACCAAGAGACCCAGTACTTC
15 | TRBJ2-1 | . | TRBV7-2 | . | CAGSLGRGSYNEQFF | TGTGCCGGCAGCTTAGGGCGGGGTTCCTACAATGAGCAGTTCTTC
13 | TRBJ2-3 | TRBD1 | TRBV9 | . | CASSPQGQGTQYF | TGTGCCAGCAGCCCGCAAGGACAGGGGACGCAGTATTTT
16 | TRBJ2-5 | . | TRBV7-8 | . | CASSLGRLALQETQYF | TGTGCCAGCAGCTTAGGTCGCCTAGCGTTACAAGAGACCCAGTACTTC
12 | TRBJ2-7 | TRBD1 | TRBV20-1 | . | CSAAQGGYEQYF | TGCAGTGCAGCACAGGGGGGATACGAGCAGTACTTC
10 | TRBJ2-7 | . | TRBV28 | . | CASKRYEQYF | TGTGCCAGCAAAAGGTACGAGCAGTACTTC
15 | TRBJ2-3 | . | TRBV2 | many | CASRSSLGGTDTQYF | TGTGCCAGCCGTTCAAGCCTGGGGGGCACAGATACGCAGTATTTT
16 | TRBJ2-7 | . | TRBV6-2/TRBV6-3 | . | CASSYQHLLFTYEQYF | TGTGCCAGCAGTTACCAACATCTTCTTTTTACCTACGAGCAGTACTTC
15 | TRBJ2-7 | . | TRBV7-2 | . | CASSPPGPRPYEQYF | TGTGCCAGCAGCCCCCCCGGGCCCAGACCCTACGAGCAGTACTTC
15 | TRBJ1-1 | TRBD1 | TRBV27 | few | CASRGGQGTDTEAFF | TGTGCCAGCAGGGGGGGACAGGGCACGGACACTGAAGCTTTCTTT
13 | TRBJ1-5 | . | TRBV27 | once | CASSAKRGQPQHF | TGTGCCAGCAGTGCCAAGAGGGGACAGCCCCAGCATTTT
12 | TRBJ2-1 | TRBD2 | TRBV20-1 | . | CSARTSAGEQFF | TGCAGTGCACGGACTAGCGCTGGTGAGCAGTTCTTC
17 | TRBJ2-1 | TRBD2 | TRBV7-2 | . | CASSTGLAGLTYNEQFF | TGTGCCAGCAGCACGGGACTAGCGGGGTTGACCTACAATGAGCAGTTCTTC
17 | TRBJ2-7 | TRBD2 | TRBV6-5 | . | CASSYSKGGSFLNEQYF | TGTGCCAGCAGTTACTCGAAGGGCGGGAGTTTCTTAAATGAGCAGTACTTC
16 | TRBJ1-5 | . | TRBV28 | . | CASSFRTVRGNQPRHF | TGTGCCAGCAGTTTCCGCACAGTGAGAGGCAATCAGCCCCGGCATTTT
17 | TRBJ2-3 | TRBD2 | TRBV6-1 | . | CASSPGTSAGVPDTQYF | TGTGCCAGCAGTCCTGGGACTAGCGCCGGGGTGCCAGATACGCAGTATTTT
17 | TRBJ2-7 | TRBD2 | TRBV4-2 | few | CASSRRVAGDRNYEQYF | TGTGCCAGCAGCCGCCGGGTAGCGGGAGATCGGAACTACGAGCAGTACTTC
14 | TRBJ2-1 | TRBD2 | TRBV12-3/TRBV12-4 | . | CASSVRRGYNEQFF | TGTGCCAGCAGTGTAAGGCGGGGGTACAATGAGCAGTTCTTC
17 | TRBJ2-1 | . | TRBV9 | . | CASSVGWMGSISMTQFF | TGTGCCAGCAGCGTAGGGTGGATGGGGTCCATCTCAATGACGCAGTTCTTC
13 | TRBJ1-5 | . | TRBV12-5 | . | CASGFGGNQPQHF | TGTGCTAGTGGTTTCGGGGGCAATCAGCCCCAGCATTTT
16 | TRBJ2-2 | . | TRBV5-1 | . | CASSLASGLNTGELFF | TGCGCCAGCAGCTTGGCTTCGGGGCTGAACACCGGGGAGCTGTTTTTT
15 | TRBJ2-7 | . | TRBV20-1 | . | CSAKGGWAGHYEQYF | TGCAGTGCGAAAGGTGGTTGGGCGGGCCACTACGAGCAGTACTTC
14 | TRBJ1-1 | . | TRBV2 | few | CASRAREYRSEAFF | TGTGCCAGCAGGGCCAGGGAGTACCGGTCTGAAGCTTTCTTT
16 | TRBJ2-5 | . | TRBV24-1 | . | CATSDLGTVDQETQYF | TGTGCCACCAGTGATTTGGGAACAGTTGACCAAGAGACCCAGTACTTC
15 | TRBJ1-2 | . | TRBV14 | . | CASSPDIVPLFGYTF | TGTGCCAGCAGCCCCGACATCGTGCCCCTATTCGGCTACACCTTC
15 | TRBJ2-3 | TRBD2 | TRBV7-2 | . | CASSSGVAGSDTQYF | TGTGCCAGCAGCTCCGGGGTAGCGGGATCAGATACGCAGTATTTT
16 | TRBJ2-3 | . | TRBV7-6 | . | CASSLVLTAGPDTQYF | TGTGCCAGCAGCTTAGTTTTAACGGCGGGCCCAGATACGCAGTATTTT
13 | TRBJ2-1 | TRBD1 | TRBV5-1 | . | CASRIQGADEQFF | TGCGCCAGCAGAATACAGGGGGCGGATGAGCAGTTCTTC